This T cell receptor (beta chain) emerged from a study of T cells after yellow fever vaccination. In the study overall: Some fractions had low cell numbers, and these were prepared with SMART-Seq v4 Ultra Low Input. Overall study results and limits: Reappearance after the booster was observed for most primary-vaccination clones (roughly 97% CD4, approximately 90% CD8).

This clonotype was counted many times. Antigen unknown. It was through 5'RACE template switching that TCR cDNA was made, with a universal primer site and UMIs added. Each CDR3 protein is one row after TCRdb ran MiXCR on the 5' RACE reads. The sample includes nearly 300,000 distinct CDR3 sequences, roughly 8.7% of them seen just once. The specimen was CD4+ T cells sorted from PBMCs, collected 5 days after the yellow fever booster vaccination. This TCR came from a man aged 18 to 29 who received the YFV17D yellow fever vaccine.

CDR3 DNA: TGTGCCAGCAGTGGGACAGGGTTACAGCCCCAGCATTTT. This gives the protein CASSGTGLQPQHF. V usage is TRBV7-2 and J usage is TRBJ1-5; 9 bases are a match to TRBD1. The CDR3 extends over 13 amino acids. J gave up 7 bases and V 6 bases, and 4 bases lay outside the gene matches. CDR1 and CDR2 from the germline V gene are SGHTA and FQGNSA.